This T cell receptor (beta chain) was identified in a study of blood T cell repertoires in COVID-19. On the study more broadly: Nucleic acid was either cDNA or gDNA, and it came from T cells, B-cell-depleted T cells, or PBMCs.

The junction had 2 bases not matched to a gene; V was cut back by 2 bases and J by 4 bases. The germline V gene encodes CDR1 SEHNR and CDR2 FQNEAQ (reference sequence). There are 14 residues in the CDR3. Per the original methods: Reference gene primer amplification gave nucleated cell count estimates. Generated by immunoSEQ multiplex PCR, the TCRdb table keeps only in-frame clones and is missing some. V and J calls and clone size are given by that table; D and trimming were obtained from the DNA. The table includes about 380,000 clones, over 65% detected once. Material for sequencing was peripheral blood. The receptor's source is a human donor with acute or convalescent COVID-19. The donor label of this sample is uncertain. This chain joins TRBV7-9 and TRBJ1-3; 7 bases map to TRBD1. CDR3 sequence (DNA): TGTGCCAGCAGCTTATTGACAGGGGGAAACACCATATATTTT. Protein sequence: CASSLLTGGNTIYF.